This TCR beta chain was sequenced for a study of blood T cell repertoires in COVID-19 (dated by TCRdb to 2018 to 2020). Looking at the study overall: Samples from collaborators originated in the United States, Italy and Spain and spanned both the acute and convalescent phases of COVID-19. The prospective study material was composed of cDNA or gDNA derived from T cells, B-cell-depleted T cells, or PBMCs. Deeply sampled blood TCRbeta repertoires from subjects exposed to, actively infected with, or recovered from COVID-19 were included in the dataset. The repertoires were released in a freely available public database meant as a resource for research on the immune response to SARS-CoV-2. The samples were drawn from the first 160 participants of the ongoing ImmuneRACE study and from 1,254 subjects provided by 6 global collaborators. The sample metadata nearly always contained a de-identified subject ID, COVID-19 status, age in years and sex. Where HLA class I and class II types were available, the types were taken from metadata supplied by the sample provider, not from assay-based typing. Study-wide conclusions, independent of this receptor: The quantity of clinical and demographic metadata differed by source and by participant and was supplied without curation.

On this clone itself: The specificity of this receptor is unknown. Base qualities are not provided; no much larger clone lies one nucleotide away.

The CDR3 spans 16 residues, from the cysteine through the phenylalanine. Just the 48-base CDR3 DNA is kept, in frame starting at base 1. Between the V and J ends, shortened by 7 bases and 0 bases respectively, the junction contains 16 bases. Reading the germline V gene gives CDR1 SGHDN and CDR2 FVKESK. The collaborating institutions used their own protocols to collect whole blood in K2EDTA tubes. For TCRbeta analysis, collaborators shipped samples as frozen whole blood, isolated PBMCs, or DNA extracted from either of those sample types. The immunoSEQ Assay, a bias-controlled multiplex PCR, was used to amplify TCRbeta CDR3 regions from genomic DNA. As for how the authors treated the data: Nucleated cell counts per sample were estimated from amplification of reference gene primers within the assay. Sequence reads were collapsed and filtered to measure the absolute abundance of every unique TCRbeta CDR3 rearrangement. For each sample, productive Simpson clonality was calculated as the square root of Simpson's diversity index over productive rearrangements. This is the immuneACCESS table as TCRdb keeps it, with only in-frame sequences that have V and J called. A part of the clones is gone; compared with another copy, unresolved V genes explain less than half, and the rest is unexplained. D and trimming come from the DNA, and the V and J calls and clone size come from that table. Across this sample there are 30,000 to 40,000 clones, with about 85% seen only once. Over 35% of the sample belongs to the ten largest clones.

The origin of this receptor is a man aged 55-75 years with active or convalescent COVID-19. The chain is encoded by TRBV14 joined to TRBJ2-4; TRBD2 is a weak D gene call, 5 bases matching. The sample was peripheral blood. The nucleotide sequence reads as follows: TGTGCCAGCAACCTAGCACAACTCTTAGCCAAAAACATTCAGTACTTC. Translated, this gives CASNLAQLLAKNIQYF.